The 25 T cell receptor beta chains listed next were all sequenced from one sample in a study of T cell changes during pregnancy in multiple sclerosis (dated by TCRdb to between 2018 and 2021). The library was built by means of the immunoSEQ multiplex PCR assay. TCRdb re-hosts the immuneACCESS table, in-frame sequences only. Its copies lack some clones; in the studies checked, an unresolved V gene accounts for under half of them, and the cause for the rest is not known. The sample yields 51,000 or so clones; around 93% were counted once. Under 2% of the sample comes from the top ten. The sample in question was peripheral blood, obtained in the second trimester of pregnancy. The receptor source for this set is a female donor with multiple sclerosis, enrolled in a pregnancy study.

The chain has TRBV14 and TRBJ2-7; 8 bases are a match to TRBD1. J was trimmed by 5 bases and V by 4 bases; bases with no gene match: 10. Germline CDR1 and CDR2: SGHDN and FVKESK. This CDR3 contains 15 residues. CDR3 loop: CASSLIGTGLNEQYF. CDR3 sequence (DNA): TGTGCCAGCAGCCTGATCGGGACAGGACTGAACGAGCAGTACTTC.

The chain uses TRBV7-9 and TRBJ1-4; 7 bases match TRBD1. CDR1 and CDR2 from the germline V gene are SEHNR and FQNEAQ (reference sequence). V lost 7 bases, J lost 7 bases, and 9 bases stayed unmatched. The CDR3 consists of 14 residues. The CDR3 region has the DNA TGTGCCAGCACTTACGACAGGGTGAGTGAAAAACTGTTTTTT. Amino acid sequence: CASTYDRVSEKLFF.

This chain connects TRBV15 to TRBJ2-3; the D gene is possibly TRBD2 (5 bases). The germline V and J ends were trimmed by 5 bases and 6 bases, with 15 bases remaining between them. Germline CDR1 reads LNHNV; CDR2 reads YYDKDF (reference sequence). The CDR3 totals 14 residues. The CDR3 spells CATSQEEEADTQYF. DNA of the CDR3: TGTGCCACCAGCCAAGAAGAGGAGGCGGATACGCAGTATTTT. Looking up the rest from reference TRBV15 and TRBJ2-3 gives the full variable domain: DAMVIQNPRYQVTQFGKPVTLSCSQTLNHNVMYWYQQKSSQAPKLLFHYYDKDFNNEADTPDNFQSRRPNTSFCFLDIRSPGLGDTAMYLCATSQEEEADTQYFGPGTRLTVL.

The chain employs TRBV4-2 and TRBJ2-1, with 10 bases that match TRBD2. Germline trimming cut 0 bases from V and 7 bases from J; bases unmatched to any gene: 9. Germline V gene sequence: CDR1 LGHNA, CDR2 YNFKEQ. This CDR3 comprises 17 residues. For the CDR3, the DNA is TGTGCCAGCAGCCAAGAGGGTCTAGCGGGAGAATTAAATGAGCAGTTCTTC. The encoded protein is CASSQEGLAGELNEQFF.

This rearrangement joins TRBV15 to TRBJ1-5; 8 nucleotides align to TRBD1. This CDR3 comprises 14 residues. Trimming cost V 3 bases and J 6 bases; bases outside gene matches: 4. CDR1 is LNHNV, CDR2 YYDKDF, per germline (reference sequence). The CDR3 protein is CATSRDREVQPQHF. CDR3 coding DNA: TGTGCCACCAGCAGGGACAGGGAGGTTCAGCCCCAGCATTTT.

The chain uses TRBV29-1 and TRBJ2-7; the D is unclear. Germline V gene data show CDR1 as SQVTM and CDR2 as ANQGSEA. The CDR3 totals 15 residues. The ends were cut back, 0 bases at V and 3 bases at J, with 15 bases in the middle. The CDR3 loop is CSVEDGDSRDYEQYF. As DNA, the CDR3 is TGCAGCGTTGAAGATGGTGACTCCCGCGACTACGAGCAGTACTTC.

The chain recombines TRBV11-2 with TRBJ2-7; TRBD1 matches at 9 bases. This CDR3 is built from 15 residues. V lost 4 bases, J lost 6 bases, and 10 bases stayed unmatched. Germline CDR1 and CDR2: SGHAT and FQNNGV. The CDR3 DNA reads as TGTGCCAGCAGCTCCGGATGGACAGGGGCGACCGAGCAGTACTTC. It translates to CASSSGWTGATEQYF.

V usage is TRBV10-3 and J usage is TRBJ2-2; tentatively, D is TRBD1 (5 bases). V lost 6 bases and J lost 5, with 16 bases in between. CDR3 length: 15 amino acids. Germline V gives CDR1 ENHRY, CDR2 SYGVKD. In DNA form, the CDR3 reads TGTGCCATCAGCCCCACAGGACGTGGAACCGGGGAGCTGTTTTTT. Residues: CAISPTGRGTGELFF.

The chain links TRBV19 to TRBJ1-5; D possibly corresponds to TRBD1 (6 bases). The length of the CDR3 is 16 residues. The V gene's germline CDR1 is LNHDA and CDR2 SQIVND (reference sequence). Trimming pared 4 bases from V and 1 base from J, leaving 14 bases between. The chain's CDR3 is CASSTRTALSNQPQHF. The CDR3 bases are TGTGCCAGTAGTACCCGGACAGCCCTAAGCAATCAGCCCCAGCATTTT.

J is TRBJ1-1 and V is TRBV9; D remains unclear. Trimming stripped 0 bases from V and 3 bases from J, with 12 bases between. The CDR3 runs 15 residues. CDR1 and CDR2 (germline): SGDLS, YYNGEE. CDR3 sequence: CASSVDVGGYTEAFF. As DNA, the CDR3 is TGTGCCAGCAGCGTAGATGTGGGAGGGTACACTGAAGCTTTCTTT.

The V and J genes are TRBV6-5 and TRBJ2-2; 13 bases agree with TRBD2. The germline CDR1 and CDR2 sequences are MNHEY and SVGAGI. The CDR3 contains 15 residues. V was clipped by 6 bases and J by 7 bases; unmatched bases: 5. In DNA, the CDR3 is TGTGCCAGCAGCGGACTAGCGGGAGCCGGCGGGGAGCTGTTTTTT. Translated, it gives CASSGLAGAGGELFF.

The V call is TRBV28, the J call TRBJ2-7, with D unresolved. Trimming removed 8 bases from V and 2 bases from J, with 16 bases in between. This CDR3 spans 14 amino acids. CDR1 and CDR2 from the germline V gene are MDHEN and SYDVKM. In DNA, the CDR3 is TGTGCCAGCGGCCTTGCCAGAAAGACCTACGAGCAGTACTTC. Translation gives CASGLARKTYEQYF.

V gene TRBV11-2 combines with J gene TRBJ1-1, with a weak D call TRBD1 (6 bases). V was cut by 4 bases and J by 1 base, with 13 bases left in between. Germline V gene lookup returns CDR1 SGHAT and CDR2 FQNNGV. The length of the CDR3 is 15 residues. Here the CDR3 reads CASSSILTGNTEAFF. The CDR3 DNA is TGTGCCAGCAGCTCAATTCTGACAGGGAACACTGAAGCTTTCTTT.

This clone occurred once. The chain links TRBV30 to TRBJ1-4, with unresolved D. The CDR3 spans 12 residues. Trimming removed 0 bases at V and 13 bases at J, with 12 bases between. From germline, CDR1 is GTSNPN and CDR2 SVGIG (reference sequence). CDR3 sequence (DNA): TGTGCCTGGAGTGTACAATCGAAAACACTGTTTTTT. Protein product: CAWSVQSKTLFF.

The rearrangement uses TRBV30 and TRBJ2-7; weak D call: TRBD1 (6 bases). V was cut by 6 bases and J by 3 bases, with 21 bases left in between. Per the germline V gene, CDR1 is GTSNPN and CDR2 is SVGIG (reference sequence). The CDR3 is 15 amino acids. The chain's CDR3 is CACALHRDKGYEQYF. As DNA, the CDR3 is TGTGCCTGCGCGCTTCACCGGGACAAGGGCTACGAGCAGTACTTC.

The chain couples TRBV11-3 to TRBJ2-5; 9 bases align to TRBD2. Germline V gives CDR1 SGHNT, CDR2 YENEEA. With 0 bases clipped from V and 1 base from J, the junction kept 9 bases outside the gene matches. This CDR3 spans 18 amino acids. In nucleotides, the CDR3 is TGTGCCAGCAGCTTAGAGATAGGGGGAGCGGGGGGCCAAGAGACCCAGTACTTC. As protein: CASSLEIGGAGGQETQYF.

This clone was seen once. The rearrangement links TRBV6-6 to TRBJ1-4, with 7 bases that match TRBD1. Trimming at V came to 6 bases and at J to 5 bases, leaving 6 bases not matched to a gene. The CDR3 has 14 amino acids. Per the germline V gene, CDR1 is MNHNY and CDR2 is SVGAGI (reference sequence). The CDR3 loop reads CASSYEGANEKLFF. The CDR3 bases are TGTGCCAGCAGCTACGAGGGGGCCAATGAAAAACTGTTTTTT.

This sequence joins TRBV7-2 and TRBJ2-6, with D perhaps TRBD1 (6 bases). Per germline, CDR1 SGHTA and CDR2 FQGNSA. CDR3 length: 19 amino acids. V lost 1 base and J 2 bases, leaving 18 bases between the germline ends. The CDR3 spells CASSLEGTQGFAGANVLTF. As DNA, the CDR3 is TGTGCCAGCAGCTTAGAAGGGACACAGGGATTTGCTGGGGCCAACGTCCTGACTTTC.

The chain employs TRBV4-3 and TRBJ2-1; a weak D match, TRBD1 (6 bases). The CDR3 covers 16 residues. Deletions cut 0 bases from V and 10 bases from J, with 19 bases between. CDR1 and CDR2 (germline): LGHNA, YSLEER. CDR3 in DNA: TGCGCCAGCAGCCAAGATCACGAGACAGGTCGTGCGGAGCAGTTCTTC. This codes for CASSQDHETGRAEQFF.

V and J are TRBV11-2 and TRBJ2-1, with 10 nucleotides matching TRBD2. V dropped 5 bases and J dropped 7; count of bases not matched to a gene: 11. The CDR3 totals 16 residues. CDR1 and CDR2 (germline): SGHAT, FQNNGV. DNA for the CDR3: TGTGCCAGCAGCCCTCCACTAGCGGGGCTGGGAAATGAGCAGTTCTTC. This gives the protein CASSPPLAGLGNEQFF.

This chain joins TRBV28 and TRBJ1-2; D uncertain. V lost 7 bases and J 1 base, leaving 13 bases between the germline ends. The V gene's germline CDR1 is MDHEN and CDR2 SYDVKM. The CDR3 has 14 residues. This chain's CDR3 is CASTPAGFNYGYTF. CDR3 nucleotide sequence: TGTGCCAGCACCCCCGCGGGCTTTAACTATGGCTACACCTTC.

As regards this clone: The identical CDR3 is also encoded by other nucleotide sequences in the sample. The chain employs TRBV6-6 and TRBJ2-7, with 10 positions matching TRBD2. The CDR3 is 16 amino acids. With 6 bases clipped from V and 2 bases from J, the junction kept 10 bases outside the gene matches. CDR1 and CDR2 (germline): MNHNY, SVGAGI (reference sequence). CDR3 bases: TGTGCCAGCAGCTTAGGAGCTAGCGGGAGACCCTACGAGCAGTACTTC. It yields the protein CASSLGASGRPYEQYF.

The chain combines TRBV5-1 with TRBJ2-7, with 10 bases that match TRBD2. This CDR3 contains 15 residues. J was trimmed by 0 bases and V by 4 bases; bases with no gene match: 4. CDR1 and CDR2 from the germline V gene are SGHRS and YFSETQ. CDR3 sequence: CASSTTSGPSYEQYF. DNA for the CDR3: TGCGCCAGCAGCACGACTAGCGGGCCCTCCTACGAGCAGTACTTC.

The CDR3 DNA sequence: TGTGCCAGCAGTTCATCACTAGTAACCGGGGAGCTGTTTTTT. It yields the protein CASSSSLVTGELFF. The chain links TRBV27 to TRBJ2-2; D possibly corresponds to TRBD2 (5 bases). Trimming took 4 bases from V and 5 from J, leaving 11 bases between them. The CDR3 totals 14 residues. Germline lookup yields CDR1 MNHEY and CDR2 SMNVEV (reference sequence).

The rearrangement links TRBV10-3 to TRBJ1-2; 9 positions agree with TRBD1. Germline loops: CDR1 ENHRY, CDR2 SYGVKD. The CDR3 has 18 amino acids. V was clipped by 2 bases and J by 0 bases; unmatched bases: 10. Here the CDR3 reads CAISEPRTGVRANYGYTF. The CDR3 nucleotides read TGTGCCATCAGTGAGCCTCGGACAGGGGTAAGAGCTAACTATGGCTACACCTTC.